The 17 T cell receptor beta chains reported below all come from one sample, sequenced in a study of T cell changes during pregnancy in multiple sclerosis. Here immunoSEQ multiplex PCR was the method, and the copy in TCRdb shows in-frame clones only, minus some. The sample shows approximately 46,000 clones, approximately 90% of them seen only once. The specimen comprised CD8+ T cells from peripheral blood mononuclear cells, sampled in the second trimester of pregnancy. These TCRs come from a female donor with multiple sclerosis, enrolled in a pregnancy study.

The rearrangement joins TRBV18 to TRBJ2-1; 9 nucleotides align to TRBD2. Germline V CDR1 and CDR2: KGHSH, LQKENI. J gave up 2 bases and V 3 bases, and 5 bases lay outside the gene matches. The CDR3 consists of 16 residues. The CDR3 nucleotides read TGTGCCAGCTCACCGTTAGCGGGGGCCACCTACAATGAGCAGTTCTTC. Translation gives CASSPLAGATYNEQFF.

This clone was counted once. The chain is built from TRBV19 and TRBJ1-1; D might be TRBD1 (6 bases). The germline V gene encodes CDR1 LNHDA and CDR2 SQIVND (reference sequence). The CDR3 covers 15 residues. The V gene lost 6 bases and the J gene lost 1 base, with 15 bases spanning the gap. This CDR3 is CASRETGSGNTEAFF. CDR3 DNA: TGTGCCAGTAGAGAGACAGGTTCTGGGAACACTGAAGCTTTCTTT.

J is TRBJ2-5 and V is TRBV7-9; 14 bases are shared with TRBD2. The V gene end was trimmed by 8 bases and the J gene end by 5 bases; junction bases not matched to a gene: 13. CDR1 is SEHNR, CDR2 FQNEAQ, per germline (reference sequence). The CDR3 loop spans 17 amino acids. The CDR3: CASGYKGLAGVRETQYF. The CDR3 DNA follows: TGTGCCAGCGGATACAAGGGACTAGCGGGGGTTCGGGAGACCCAGTACTTC.

This chain links TRBV7-9 with TRBJ2-3; 7 bases fit TRBD2. J lost 4 bases, V lost 1 base, and 5 bases had no gene match. The length of the CDR3 is 15 residues. CDR1 SEHNR and CDR2 FQNEAQ come from the germline V gene (reference sequence). Here the CDR3 reads CASSLGAGVADTQYF. CDR3 in DNA: TGTGCCAGCAGCTTAGGTGCGGGAGTTGCAGATACGCAGTATTTT.

This clone came up once. This chain joins TRBV27 and TRBJ1-1; unclear D gene. CDR1 and CDR2 (germline): MNHEY, SMNVEV (reference sequence). The CDR3 is made up of 12 amino acids. Trimming took off 7 bases at V and 3 bases at J, with 9 bases between the two ends. The CDR3 protein is CASKRGHTEAFF. CDR3 DNA: TGTGCCAGCAAACGGGGTCACACTGAAGCTTTCTTT.

V usage is TRBV27 and J usage is TRBJ1-2, with a tentative D call TRBD1 (5 bases). V was clipped by 2 bases and J by 2 bases, with 12 bases between them. The CDR3 is made up of 15 amino acids. Per the germline V gene, CDR1 is MNHEY and CDR2 is SMNVEV (reference sequence). CDR3 residues: CASSLARAPNYGYTF. The CDR3 nucleotides read TGTGCCAGCAGTTTAGCCAGGGCTCCCAACTATGGCTACACCTTC.

This clone was seen a few times. The V and J genes are TRBV4-2 and TRBJ2-7; 9 nucleotides line up with TRBD1. The ends lost 1 base at V and 6 bases at J; junction bases unmatched: 1. The germline V gene encodes CDR1 LGHNA and CDR2 YNFKEQ. The CDR3 consists of 13 residues. CDR3 residues: CASSQGTGVEQYF. The CDR3 DNA sequence: TGTGCCAGCAGCCAAGGGACAGGGGTCGAGCAGTACTTC.

The chain recombines TRBV7-9 with TRBJ1-4, with D maybe TRBD1 (5 bases). This CDR3 has 14 residues. Per the germline V gene, CDR1 is SEHNR and CDR2 is FQNEAQ (reference sequence). V lost 4 bases and J lost 7, with 13 bases in between. CDR3 sequence: CASSSDSVFEKLFF. CDR3 coding DNA: TGTGCCAGCAGCTCCGACAGCGTTTTTGAAAAACTGTTTTTT.

The chain uses TRBV10-2 and TRBJ2-7; 8 bases map to TRBD2. The CDR3 is made up of 14 amino acids. V gave up 3 bases and J gave up 7 bases; unmatched junction bases: 8. Germline V lookup: CDR1 WSHSY, CDR2 SAAADI. CDR3 loop: CASSDFRASGEQYF. The CDR3 nucleotides are TGCGCCAGCAGTGATTTCAGGGCTAGCGGGGAGCAGTACTTC.

The gene calls are TRBV4-1 and TRBJ1-2; D gene uncertain. This CDR3 has 15 amino acids. V was trimmed by 0 bases and J by 4 bases, leaving 12 bases between them. Germline CDR1 is MGHRA and CDR2 is YSYEKL. CDR3 in DNA: TGCGCCAGCAGCCAAGAACTTTACAGCTCCTATGGCTACACCTTC. Protein: CASSQELYSSYGYTF.

The chain recombines TRBV9 with TRBJ2-3, with 10 nucleotides matching TRBD2. Germline loops: CDR1 SGDLS, CDR2 YYNGEE. The length of the CDR3 is 17 residues. Trimming at V came to 10 bases and at J to 4 bases, leaving 18 bases not matched to a gene. DNA of the CDR3: TGTGCCTCGTCAATACCGTTTAGCGGGGGGAGTCCAGATACGCAGTATTTT. Translated, it gives CASSIPFSGGSPDTQYF. Supplemented by reference TRBV9 and TRBJ2-3, the full variable domain reads DSGVTQTPKHLITATGQRVTLRCSPRSGDLSVYWYQQSLDQGLQFLIQYYNGEERAKGNILERFSAQQFPDLHSELNLSSLELGDSALYFCASSIPFSGGSPDTQYFGPGTRLTVL.

This clone was seen just once. This chain links TRBV2 with TRBJ2-2, with unresolved D. Germline assignment: CDR1 SNHLY and CDR2 FYNNEI. The CDR3 is made up of 14 amino acids. V dropped 4 bases and J dropped 7 bases, with 13 bases sitting between them. CDR3 nucleotide sequence: TGTGCCAGCAGTGTCTGGGTTGCGGACGGGGAGCTGTTTTTT. Its translation: CASSVWVADGELFF.

The rearrangement uses TRBV4-3 and TRBJ1-1; D is uncertain. Between the trimmed V and J ends, which lost 1 base and 5 bases, there was a span of 14 bases. CDR3 size: 15 residues. The germline gives CDR1 LGHNA, CDR2 YSLEER. As DNA, the CDR3 is TGCGCCAGCAGCCAAGGAACGGGGAGGGATACTGAAGCTTTCTTT. Translated: CASSQGTGRDTEAFF.

This sequence joins TRBV7-9 and TRBJ1-1, with D maybe TRBD1 (6 bases). The CDR3 sequence is 14 residues long. Trimming cost V 5 bases and J 4 bases, with 14 bases left between them. CDR1 is SEHNR, CDR2 FQNEAQ, per germline (reference sequence). CDR3 sequence (DNA): TGTGCCAGCAGCAATTCAGGGGAGAGCACTGAAGCTTTCTTT. Translated: CASSNSGESTEAFF. Full variable domain (missing parts from reference TRBV7-9 and TRBJ1-1): DTGVSQNPRHKITKRGQNVTFRCDPISEHNRLYWYRQTLGQGPEFLTYFQNEAQLEKSRLLSDRFSAERPKGSFSTLEIQRTEQGDSAMYLCASSNSGESTEAFFGQGTRLTVV.

The gene calls are TRBV29-1 and TRBJ2-1; 9 nucleotides align to TRBD1. The length of the CDR3 is 14 residues. Germline V gives CDR1 SQVTM, CDR2 ANQGSEA. V was pared by 5 bases and J by 3 bases, with 5 bases of the junction left unmatched. The DNA of the CDR3 is TGCAGCGTTCCGGACAGGGGTGACTACAATGAGCAGTTCTTC. Its translation: CSVPDRGDYNEQFF.

J is TRBJ2-7 and V is TRBV29-1, with TRBD2 as a possible D gene (6 bases). The germline gives CDR1 SQVTM, CDR2 ANQGSEA. V lost 1 base to trimming and J lost 2 bases, with 6 bases between them. There are 12 residues in the CDR3. CDR3 in amino acids: CSVEGRAYEQYF. The CDR3 bases are TGCAGCGTTGAAGGGAGGGCCTACGAGCAGTACTTC.

The J gene is TRBJ1-4, the V gene TRBV18, with D possibly matching TRBD1 (6 bases). This CDR3 contains 16 residues. Germline assignment: CDR1 KGHSH and CDR2 LQKENI. The V and J ends lost 1 base and 3 bases respectively, with 12 bases between them. The DNA for the CDR3 is TGTGCCAGCTCACCACAGTTTGAGGGGGCTAATGAAAAACTGTTTTTT. Encoded protein: CASSPQFEGANEKLFF.